What follows are 31 T cell receptor beta chains derived from one specimen sequenced in a study of T cell clonality in common variable immunodeficiency. Here immunoSEQ multiplex PCR was the method, and the copy in TCRdb shows in-frame clones only, minus some. The data show 40,000 to 65,000 clones, with none appearing a single time. The sample consisted of peripheral blood mononuclear cells. The receptor set was obtained from a person aged 18-69 years in good health.

This clone was seen a handful of times. The read finishes 3 residues shy of the CDR3 end, and the germline J gene is used to complete it. The V gene is TRBV29-1, the J gene TRBJ1-2; 9 bases match TRBD1. V gave up 0 bases and J gave up 2 bases; unmatched junction bases: 10. The CDR3 has 17 amino acids. Germline V gives CDR1 SQVTM, CDR2 ANQGSEA. The CDR3 bases that were read are TGCAGCGTTGAAGATCCGCTACAGGGGGCTTGGAACTATGGC. It yields the protein CSVEDPLQGAWNYG. The entire CDR3 is CSVEDPLQGAWNYGYTF.

This clone was counted between two and nine times. The missing CDR3 end, 3 residues past where the read stops, is filled in from the germline J gene. The V call is TRBV18, the J call TRBJ1-2, with a possible D match to TRBD1 (5 bases). The CDR3 contains 16 residues. Germline-derived CDR1 and CDR2 are KGHSH and LQKENI. Between the trimmed V and J ends, which lost 3 bases and 4 bases, there was a span of 18 bases. CDR3 in amino acids: CASSPADISVSYGYTF. CDR3 DNA, as far as it was read: TGTGCCAGCTCACCCGCGGACATCTCGGTGAGCTATGGC. Complete variable domain (other parts from reference TRBV18 and TRBJ1-2): NAGVMQNPRHLVRRRGQEARLRCSPMKGHSHVYWYRQLPEEGLKFMVYLQKENIIDESGMPKERFSAEFPKEGPSILRIQQVVRGDSAAYFCASSPADISVSYGYTFGSGTRLTVV.

Only a few counts were recorded for this clone. From the germline J gene comes the end of the CDR3, since the read stops 3 residues before it. This chain connects TRBV2 to TRBJ1-5, with TRBD1 matching over 8 bases. The V gene end was trimmed by 4 bases and the J gene end by 1 base; junction bases not matched to a gene: 12. The CDR3 runs to 18 residues. Germline V CDR1 and CDR2: SNHLY, FYNNEI. The CDR3 bases that were read are TGTGCCAGCAGTGTTCCGCAGACAGGGGTTGTGAGCAATCAGCCC. The encoded protein is CASSVPQTGVVSNQP. The complete CDR3 protein is CASSVPQTGVVSNQPQHF.

Ten or more counts support this clone. Coverage ceases 3 residues before the CDR3 finishes, and the germline J gene fills in the end. The V gene is TRBV20-1, the J gene TRBJ2-5; 10 positions agree with TRBD2. Per the germline V gene, CDR1 is DFQATT and CDR2 is SNEGSKA (reference sequence). Trimming cost V 0 bases and J 4 bases; bases outside gene matches: 5. The length of the CDR3 is 15 residues. CDR3 sequence: CSAREGTSALETQYF. The DNA read from the CDR3 is TGCAGTGCTAGAGAGGGGACTAGCGCGCTAGAGACC.

This clone turned up a few times. The CDR3 is cut off 3 residues early in the read; its end comes from the germline J gene. The chain employs TRBV19 and TRBJ2-1, with D maybe TRBD1 (5 bases). Germline assignment: CDR1 LNHDA and CDR2 SQIVND (reference sequence). The CDR3 covers 15 residues. The germline V and J ends were trimmed by 8 bases and 7 bases, with 21 bases remaining between them. The covered CDR3 bases are TGTGCCAGTTCCGTCCCCCCGGCAGGGCGGAATGAG. Translated, it gives CASSVPPAGRNE. The complete CDR3 sequence is CASSVPPAGRNEQFF.

This clone was seen at least ten times. Read data end 3 residues before the CDR3 end; the end is taken from the germline J gene. The chain joins TRBV7-2 to TRBJ2-2; 7 nucleotides align to TRBD2. Germline V gives CDR1 SGHTA, CDR2 FQGNSA. The CDR3 is 15 amino acids. J was trimmed by 6 bases and V by 3 bases; bases with no gene match: 7. The CDR3 reads CASSFGSAGAGELFF. The part of the CDR3 DNA that was read is TGTGCCAGCAGCTTCGGTTCCGCGGGAGCCGGGGAG.

The sample holds a few counts of this clone. With the read ending 3 residues before the CDR3 end, the germline J gene is used to fill in that end. The chain carries TRBV5-1 and TRBJ2-1, with TRBD2 matching 8 bases. There are 14 residues in the CDR3. The germline gives CDR1 SGHRS, CDR2 YFSETQ. V lost 10 bases to trimming and J lost 3 bases; unmatched junction nucleotides: 9. The part of the CDR3 DNA that was read is TGCGCCGGGTCAGCGGGAGACGACTACAATGAG. Amino acids: CAGSAGDDYNE. The full CDR3 sequence reads CAGSAGDDYNEQFF.

Ten or more counts support this clone. The CDR3 spells CASSLSGLAGYPYEQYF. The CDR3 bases that were read are TGTGCCAGCAGCTTAAGTGGGCTAGCGGGGTACCCCTACGAG. The J gene is TRBJ2-7, the V gene TRBV7-3, with 9 bases lining up with TRBD2. The CDR3 goes on 3 residues after the read ends, and that part is filled in from the germline J gene. The ends lost 1 base at V and 2 bases at J; junction bases unmatched: 9. The CDR3 extends over 17 amino acids. Germline CDR1 is SGHTA and CDR2 is FQGTGA.

As to this clone: The sequence runs out 3 residues before the end of the CDR3; the remainder is reconstructed from the germline J gene. The rearrangement uses TRBV2 and TRBJ1-6, with 8 bases fitting TRBD1. With V trimmed by 5 bases and J by 7 bases, 7 bases remained unmatched. The CDR3 loop spans 15 amino acids. Germline values: CDR1 SNHLY, CDR2 FYNNEI. The DNA read from the CDR3 is TGTGCCAGCAGTCCAGGACAGGGACGGAATTCACCC. Encoded protein: CASSPGQGRNSP. The whole CDR3 sequence is CASSPGQGRNSPLHF.

This clone was counted many times. The part of the CDR3 DNA that was read is TGTGCCAGCAGCTTAGGGGGGGATCGGACTGAA. It encodes CASSLGGDRTE. The CDR3 reads in full as CASSLGGDRTEAFF. This chain links TRBV7-6 with TRBJ1-1, with a weak D call TRBD1 (5 bases). The sequence runs out 3 residues before the end of the CDR3; the remainder is reconstructed from the germline J gene. This CDR3 comprises 14 residues. CDR1 is SGHVS and CDR2 is FNYEAQ in the germline V gene. Trimming stripped 1 base from V and 5 bases from J, with 11 bases between.

This clone was detected only a few times. The read ends 3 residues before the CDR3 terminus; that terminus is restored from the germline J gene. This chain links TRBV7-3 with TRBJ1-2; D uncertain. In germline, CDR1 is SGHTA, CDR2 FQGTGA. The CDR3 is 13 residues long. CDR3 sequence: CASSLQGLNDYTF. CDR3 DNA (partial): TGTGCCAGCAGCTTACAAGGGTTGAATGAC. Full variable domain (outside the CDR3, taken from reference TRBV7-3 and TRBJ1-2): GAGVSQTPSNKVTEKGKYVELRCDPISGHTALYWYRQSLGQGPEFLIYFQGTGAADDSGLPNDRFFAVRPEGSVSTLKIQRTERGDSAVYLCASSLQGLNDYTFGSGTRLTVV.

This clone occurred many times. Sequencing ends 3 residues short of the CDR3 end; the germline J gene provides the rest. J is TRBJ1-2 and V is TRBV11-3; 10 positions agree with TRBD1. J was trimmed by 4 bases and V by 5 bases; bases with no gene match: 1. Germline CDR1 and CDR2: SGHNT and YENEEA. The CDR3 consists of 13 residues. CDR3 in amino acids: CASSRTGGYGYTF. The sequenced part of the CDR3 DNA is TGTGCCAGCAGCCGGACAGGGGGCTATGGC.

The sample holds many counts of this clone. Germline is not matched at one junction end, which may reflect a read error. Sequencing ends 3 residues short of the CDR3 end; the germline J gene provides the rest. The chain recombines TRBV7-9 with TRBJ2-5, with 10 bases fitting TRBD2. CDR3 size: 15 residues. The germline V gene encodes CDR1 SEHNR and CDR2 FQNEAQ (reference sequence). CDR3 sequence: CASSLLAGERETQYF. CDR3 DNA, as far as it was read: TGTGCTAGCAGCCTCCTAGCGGGAGAGAGAGAGACC. Full variable domain (missing parts from reference TRBV7-9 and TRBJ2-5): DTGVSQNPRHKITKRGQNVTFRCDPISEHNRLYWYRQTLGQGPEFLTYFQNEAQLEKSRLLSDRFSAERPKGSFSTLEIQRTEQGDSAMYLCASSLLAGERETQYFGPGTRLLVL.

In this sample, this clone turned up a few times. Sequencing ends 3 residues short of the CDR3 end; the germline J gene provides the rest. The chain couples TRBV19 to TRBJ1-3; D is possibly TRBD1 (5 bases). V was pared by 3 bases and J by 4 bases, with 10 bases between. Germline-derived CDR1 and CDR2 are LNHDA and SQIVND (reference sequence). CDR3 length equals 14 residues. The CDR3 here is CASSIGGRGNTIYF. The covered CDR3 bases are TGTGCCAGTAGTATCGGGGGAAGAGGAAACACC.

There are many counts of this clone. This CDR3 is CASSPPGLAGGNEQFF. The covered CDR3 bases are TGTGCCAGCAGTCCCCCGGGACTAGCGGGAGGGAATGAG. This chain connects TRBV12-3 or TRBV12-4 to TRBJ2-1; the match to TRBD2 covers 16 bases. The CDR3 end lies 3 residues beyond the end of the read and is filled in from the germline J gene. The junction had 5 bases not matched to a gene; V was cut back by 5 bases and J by 7 bases. The length of the CDR3 is 16 residues.

This clone was seen at least ten times. The DNA ends 3 residues before the CDR3 does, and the rest of the CDR3 is filled in from the germline J gene. The chain couples TRBV19 to TRBJ2-2; 13 bases match TRBD2. This CDR3 contains 18 residues. Germline values: CDR1 LNHDA, CDR2 SQIVND (reference sequence). Losses at the gene ends were 3 bases for V and 2 bases for J; bases not matched to a gene: 6. The CDR3 bases that were read are TGTGCCAGTAGTATCTCGGGACTAGCGGGGCAAAACACCGGGGAG. It is translated as CASSISGLAGQNTGE. The full CDR3 protein is CASSISGLAGQNTGELFF.

This clone appeared many times. The read is 3 residues too short to cover the CDR3 end, so that end is filled in from the germline J gene. V and J are TRBV30 and TRBJ1-2; possibly TRBD1 for D (5 bases). With 5 bases removed from V and 2 bases from J, the gap between germline ends came to 6 bases. The CDR3 runs 11 residues. In germline, CDR1 is GTSNPN, CDR2 SVGIG (reference sequence). This CDR3 is CAWGGNYGYTF. The sequenced part of the CDR3 DNA is TGTGCCTGGGGGGGGAACTATGGC.

This clone was recorded many times. The read ends 3 residues before the CDR3 terminus; that terminus is restored from the germline J gene. The chain combines TRBV5-6 with TRBJ2-2; 13 bases map to TRBD2. J lost 7 bases, V lost 5 bases, and 5 bases had no gene match. The CDR3 spans 15 residues. Germline loops: CDR1 SGHDT, CDR2 YYEEEE. Incomplete CDR3 DNA: TGTGCCAGCAGATCGGGACTAGCGGGATTCGGGGAG. This gives the protein CASRSGLAGFGE. The full CDR3 protein is CASRSGLAGFGELFF. The whole variable domain, remainder taken from reference TRBV5-6 and TRBJ2-2, is DAGVTQSPTHLIKTRGQQVTLRCSPKSGHDTVSWYQQALGQGPQFIFQYYEEEERQRGNFPDRFSGHQFPNYSSELNVNALLLGDSALYLCASRSGLAGFGELFFGEGSRLTVL.

Points on this clone: With the read ending 3 residues before the CDR3 end, the germline J gene is used to fill in that end. V gene TRBV19 combines with J gene TRBJ2-2; D might be TRBD1 (6 bases). Germline V gene sequence: CDR1 LNHDA, CDR2 SQIVND (reference sequence). This CDR3 is built from 15 residues. The part of the CDR3 DNA that was read is TGTGCCAGTAGGCTGGACAGAACGAGTAATGAAAAG. This encodes CASRLDRTSNEK. The whole CDR3 protein is CASRLDRTSNEKLFF.

This clone came up many times. The CDR3 end lies 3 residues beyond the end of the read and is filled in from the germline J gene. This rearrangement joins TRBV13 to TRBJ2-1; perhaps TRBD2 as D (6 bases). Germline V gene data show CDR1 as PRHDT and CDR2 as FYEKMQ (reference sequence). V gave up 4 bases and J gave up 2 bases, with 18 bases separating them. CDR3 length: 17 residues. CDR3 in amino acids: CASSSPGTSTTYNEQFF. The covered CDR3 bases are TGTGCCAGCAGCTCCCCCGGGACTTCCACCACCTACAATGAG. Full variable domain (outside the CDR3, taken from reference TRBV13 and TRBJ2-1): AAGVIQSPRHLIKEKRETATLKCYPIPRHDTVYWYQQGPGQDPQFLISFYEKMQSDKGSIPDRFSAQQFSDYHSELNMSSLELGDSALYFCASSSPGTSTTYNEQFFGPGTRLTVL.

This clone was detected many times. Read sequence stops 3 residues before the CDR3 end, and the germline J gene provides the missing end. The V gene is TRBV5-1, the J gene TRBJ2-3; no clear D gene. This CDR3 comprises 16 residues. Trimming removed 4 bases at V and 0 bases at J, with 15 bases between. Germline-derived CDR1 and CDR2 are SGHRS and YFSETQ. Incomplete CDR3 DNA: TGCGCCAGCAGCCGTGGTAGCCTATCAAGCACAGATACG. Amino acids: CASSRGSLSSTDT. The whole CDR3 protein reads CASSRGSLSSTDTQYF.

As regards this clone: The read ends 3 residues shy of where the CDR3 ends; the end is completed using the germline J gene. Additional DNA sequences in this sample encode the identical CDR3. The V gene is TRBV29-1, the J gene TRBJ2-1, with 10 nucleotides matching TRBD1. The CDR3 length is 14 residues. Germline-derived CDR1 and CDR2 are SQVTM and ANQGSEA. The CDR3 bases that were read are TGCAGTGTATTCCGGGACAGGGGCCACAATGAG. Its protein product is CSVFRDRGHNE. The CDR3 in full is CSVFRDRGHNEQFF.

This clone was seen many times. The sequenced CDR3 bases are TGTGCCAGCAGCTTGGGACTAGCGGGAGACACCGGGGAG. It yields the protein CASSLGLAGDTGE. The entire CDR3 reads CASSLGLAGDTGELFF. The chain carries TRBV5-4 and TRBJ2-2; 12 bases are a match to TRBD2. The read ends 3 residues shy of where the CDR3 ends; the end is completed using the germline J gene. Germline V gene sequence: CDR1 SGHNT, CDR2 YYREEE (reference sequence). After removal of 0 bases from V and 3 bases from J, the junction contained 0 bases not matched to a gene. The CDR3 has 16 residues. The complete variable domain, with remaining parts taken from reference TRBV5-4 and TRBJ2-2, reads ETGVTQSPTHLIKTRGQQVTLRCSSQSGHNTVSWYQQALGQGPQFIFQYYREEENGRGNFPPRFSGLQFPNYSSELNVNALELDDSALYLCASSLGLAGDTGELFFGEGSRLTVL.

In its sample, this clone was seen a few times. The sequence runs out 3 residues before the end of the CDR3; the remainder is reconstructed from the germline J gene. The chain carries TRBV5-1 and TRBJ1-2, with D possibly TRBD1 on 6 matching bases. Germline V gene sequence: CDR1 SGHRS, CDR2 YFSETQ. This CDR3 contains 15 residues. CDR3 amino acids: CASSLWRDITDTYTF. The CDR3 DNA, read in part, is TGCGCCAGCAGCTTGTGGCGGGACATCACAGATACC.

This clone has at least ten counts. The missing CDR3 end, 3 residues past where the read stops, is filled in from the germline J gene. The chain combines TRBV19 with TRBJ2-1; D not certain. The ends were cut back, 3 bases at V and 7 bases at J, with 7 bases in the middle. Germline assignment: CDR1 LNHDA and CDR2 SQIVND (reference sequence). The CDR3 is made up of 12 amino acids. The CDR3 spells CASSIRRNEQFF. CDR3 DNA (partial): TGTGCCAGTAGTATCAGGAGAAATGAG.

This clone was seen repeatedly, ten times or more. The CDR3 is cut off 3 residues early in the read; its end comes from the germline J gene. The chain joins TRBV2 to TRBJ2-3; 9 bases fit TRBD2. J lost 2 bases, V lost 5 bases, and 5 bases had no gene match. CDR3 size: 15 residues. CDR1 is SNHLY, CDR2 FYNNEI, per germline. The CDR3 region is CASSLGLANTDTQYF. Partial CDR3 DNA: TGTGCCAGCAGTTTGGGACTAGCAAACACAGATACG.

This clone has a count of ten or more. The read gets to within 3 residues of the CDR3 end, and the germline J gene fills in the rest. The J gene is TRBJ2-3, the V gene TRBV11-2; unclear D gene. This CDR3 spans 14 amino acids. The V and J ends lost 1 base and 6 bases respectively, with 11 bases between them. The germline CDR1 and CDR2 sequences are SGHAT and FQNNGV. The part of the CDR3 DNA that was read is TGTGCCAGCAGCTTAGCCCCCCCAGCGGATACG. Residues: CASSLAPPADT. The full CDR3 is CASSLAPPADTQYF.

This clone was counted ten times or more. The observed sequence ends 3 residues before the CDR3 terminus, with the missing tail filled in from the germline J gene. The V call is TRBV20-1, the J call TRBJ2-5; the D gene is possibly TRBD2 (5 bases). The germline V gene has CDR1 DFQATT and CDR2 SNEGSKA (reference sequence). The ends were cut back, 0 bases at V and 1 base at J, with 6 bases in the middle. The CDR3 is 13 amino acids. The part of the CDR3 DNA that was read is TGCAGTGCTAGAGACACTAGCCAAGAGACC. This codes for CSARDTSQET. In full, the CDR3 is CSARDTSQETQYF.

This clone was found a few times. Read coverage stops 3 residues before the CDR3 terminus; the germline J gene supplies the remainder. This rearrangement joins TRBV7-9 to TRBJ1-2; D is ambiguous. CDR1 is SEHNR, CDR2 FQNEAQ, per germline (reference sequence). The CDR3 spans 11 residues. The part of the CDR3 DNA that was read is TGTGCCAGCAGCCTGGCCAATGAG. This sequence encodes CASSLANE. The complete CDR3 sequence is CASSLANEYTF.

This clone was seen many times. Read sequence stops 3 residues before the CDR3 end, and the germline J gene provides the missing end. The chain employs TRBV20-1 and TRBJ1-1; no reliable D call. With 3 bases removed from V and 5 bases from J, the gap between germline ends came to 7 bases. This CDR3 comprises 11 residues. Germline V gene data show CDR1 as DFQATT and CDR2 as SNEGSKA (reference sequence). The CDR3: CSASLMTEAFF. The covered CDR3 bases are TGCAGTGCTAGCCTAATGACTGAA.

Details on this clone: The CDR3 is cut off 3 residues early in the read; its end comes from the germline J gene. The genes are TRBV20-1 and TRBJ2-7; D unclear. The CDR3 spans 15 residues. Trimming shortened V by 1 base and J by 3 bases, and 16 bases separated the two germline ends. The germline gives CDR1 DFQATT, CDR2 SNEGSKA (reference sequence). The CDR3 loop is CSARGAPSTLYEQYF. CDR3 DNA (partial): TGCAGTGCTAGAGGGGCACCAAGTACCCTCTACGAG.